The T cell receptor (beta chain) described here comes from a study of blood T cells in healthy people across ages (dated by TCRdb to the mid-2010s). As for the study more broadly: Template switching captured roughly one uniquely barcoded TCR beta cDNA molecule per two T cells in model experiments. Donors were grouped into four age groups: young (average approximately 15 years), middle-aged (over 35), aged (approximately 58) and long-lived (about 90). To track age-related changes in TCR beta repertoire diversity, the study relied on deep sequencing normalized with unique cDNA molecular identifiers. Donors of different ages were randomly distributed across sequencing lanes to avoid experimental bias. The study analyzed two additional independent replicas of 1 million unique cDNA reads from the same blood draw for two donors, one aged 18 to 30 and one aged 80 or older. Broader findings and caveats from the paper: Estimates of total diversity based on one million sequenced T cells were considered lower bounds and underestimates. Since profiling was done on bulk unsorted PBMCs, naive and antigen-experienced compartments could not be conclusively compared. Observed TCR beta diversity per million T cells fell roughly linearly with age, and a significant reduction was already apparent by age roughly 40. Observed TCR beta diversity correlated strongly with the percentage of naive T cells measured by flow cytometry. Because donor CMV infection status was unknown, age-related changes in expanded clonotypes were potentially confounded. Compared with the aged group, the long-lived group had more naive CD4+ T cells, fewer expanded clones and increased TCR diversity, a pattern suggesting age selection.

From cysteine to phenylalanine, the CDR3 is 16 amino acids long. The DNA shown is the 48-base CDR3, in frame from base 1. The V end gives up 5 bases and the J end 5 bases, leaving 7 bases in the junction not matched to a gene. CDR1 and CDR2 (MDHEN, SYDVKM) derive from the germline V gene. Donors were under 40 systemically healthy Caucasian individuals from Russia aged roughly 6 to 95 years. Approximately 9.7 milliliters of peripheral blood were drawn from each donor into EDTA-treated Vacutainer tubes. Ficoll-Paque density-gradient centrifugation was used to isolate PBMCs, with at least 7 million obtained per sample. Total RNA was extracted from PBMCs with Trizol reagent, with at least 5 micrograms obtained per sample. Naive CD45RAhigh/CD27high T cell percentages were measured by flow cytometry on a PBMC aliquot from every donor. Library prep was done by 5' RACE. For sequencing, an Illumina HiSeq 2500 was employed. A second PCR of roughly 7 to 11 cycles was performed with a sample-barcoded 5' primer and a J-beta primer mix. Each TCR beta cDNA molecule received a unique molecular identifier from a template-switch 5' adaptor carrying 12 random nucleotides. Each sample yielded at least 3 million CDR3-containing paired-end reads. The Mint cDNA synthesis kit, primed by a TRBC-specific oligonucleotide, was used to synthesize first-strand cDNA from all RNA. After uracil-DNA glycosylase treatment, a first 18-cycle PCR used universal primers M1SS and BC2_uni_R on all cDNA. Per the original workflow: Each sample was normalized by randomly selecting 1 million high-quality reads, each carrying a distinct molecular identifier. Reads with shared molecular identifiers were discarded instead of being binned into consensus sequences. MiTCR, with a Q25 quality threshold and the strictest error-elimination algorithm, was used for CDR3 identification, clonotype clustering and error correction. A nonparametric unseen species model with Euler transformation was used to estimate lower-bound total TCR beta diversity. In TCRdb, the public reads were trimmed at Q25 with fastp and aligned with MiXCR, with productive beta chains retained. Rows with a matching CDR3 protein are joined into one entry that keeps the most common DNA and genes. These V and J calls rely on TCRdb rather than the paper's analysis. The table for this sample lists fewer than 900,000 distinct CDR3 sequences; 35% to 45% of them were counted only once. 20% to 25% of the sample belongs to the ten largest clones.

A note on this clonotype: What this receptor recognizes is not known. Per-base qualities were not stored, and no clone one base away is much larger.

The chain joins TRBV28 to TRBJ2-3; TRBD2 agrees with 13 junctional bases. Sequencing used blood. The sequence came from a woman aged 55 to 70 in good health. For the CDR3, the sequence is CASSRPGLAGRDTQYF. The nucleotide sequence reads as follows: TGTGCCAGCAGTAGACCGGGACTAGCGGGAAGAGATACGCAGTATTTT. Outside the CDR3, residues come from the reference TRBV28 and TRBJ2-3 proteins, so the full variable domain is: DVKVTQSSRYLVKRTGEKVFLECVQDMDHENMFWYRQDPGLGLRLIYFSYDVKMKEKGDIPEGYSVSREKKERFSLILESASTNQTSMYLCASSRPGLAGRDTQYFGPGTRLTVL.